This T cell receptor beta chain appears in the sequencing data of a study of blood T cell repertoires in COVID-19. Germline CDR1 and CDR2: KGHSH and LQKENI. V was pared by 0 bases and J by 5 bases, with 6 bases of the junction left unmatched. This CDR3 is 16 amino acids long. Authors' processing steps: Reference gene primer amplification yielded estimated nucleated cell counts. Some clones are missing from TCRdb's copy, which holds only in-frame ones; the method was immunoSEQ multiplex PCR. Clone size and the V and J calls come from that table; the DNA yielded D and trimming. The sample contains roughly 230,000 clones, roughly 85% of which appear only once. Living in 24 US areas, the participants were between roughly 18 and 89 years of age. Assignments of participants to cohorts depended upon their own reported clinical history. Within 2 weeks before study entry, exposed participants met a COVID-19 case.

The genes are TRBV18 and TRBJ2-5, with 10 bases identical to TRBD1. The sample consisted of PBMCs or T cells enriched from blood (not recorded which). This TCR was recovered from a woman between 50 and 59 years old who had been exposed to COVID-19. Here the CDR3 reads CASSPPGQGTAETQYF. DNA of the CDR3: TGTGCCAGCTCACCACCGGGACAGGGGACAGCGGAGACCCAGTACTTC. The full variable domain, completed using reference TRBV18 and TRBJ2-5, is NAGVMQNPRHLVRRRGQEARLRCSPMKGHSHVYWYRQLPEEGLKFMVYLQKENIIDESGMPKERFSAEFPKEGPSILRIQQVVRGDSAAYFCASSPPGQGTAETQYFGPGTRLLVL.